The 24 T cell receptor beta chains listed next were all sequenced from one sample in a study of human T cells and chemical hapten exposure. Time point in this sample: patch test 1, 2 weeks after DPC sensitization. Specified treatment: therapeutic diphenylcyclopropenone sensitization with weekly scalp DPC. TCRdb independently ran MiXCR on the RACE reads; one entry per CDR3 protein. Of tens of thousands of distinct CDR3 sequences listed, over 9.5% were seen once; the top ten hold 2.2%. The sample here was whole blood, taken in connection with sensitization to the hapten diphenylcyclopropenone (DPC). The origin of the receptors is a man aged 40-55 years with alopecia areata. Some clones in this sample may be carry-over from other donors' samples.

This clonotype was detected many times. The V call is TRBV28, the J call TRBJ2-3, with 16 bases matching TRBD2. The junction had 8 bases not matched to a gene; V was cut back by 3 bases and J by 2 bases. The CDR3 consists of 19 residues. Germline V gene data show CDR1 as MDHEN and CDR2 as SYDVKM. CDR3 sequence: CASSFQGLAGGPNTDTQYF. CDR3 DNA sequence: TGTGCCAGCAGTTTCCAGGGACTAGCGGGAGGGCCTAACACAGATACGCAGTATTTT.

This clonotype qualifies as medium-sized. This chain connects TRBV12-3 or TRBV12-4 to TRBJ2-2; TRBD2 agrees at 7 bases. The CDR3 spans 15 residues. The V segment lost 3 bases and the J segment 1 base; nucleotides outside the gene matches: 2. The CDR3 region has the DNA TGTGCCAGCAGTTTTGCTAGCGGGAACACCGGGGAGCTGTTTTTT. Translating it yields CASSFASGNTGELFF.

This clonotype appeared a few times. The chain employs TRBV5-5 and TRBJ2-1; a weak D match, TRBD2 (6 bases). This CDR3 region has 11 residues. Germline CDR1 SGHKS, CDR2 YYEKEE (reference sequence). Trimming removed 0 bases at V and 12 bases at J, with 7 bases between. The CDR3 coding sequence is TGTGCCAGCAGCTTGGCGGAGGGGCAGTTCTTC. Amino acids: CASSLAEGQFF.

On this clonotype: At one end, the junction sequence differs from germline, possibly due to a read error. The chain combines TRBV7-9 with TRBJ2-7; D is tentatively TRBD1 or TRBD2 (5 bases each). CDR1 SEHNR and CDR2 FQNEAQ come from the germline V gene (reference sequence). This CDR3 comprises 12 residues. CDR3 DNA sequence: TGTGCCAGCAGCGGGACCTCCTACGAGCGGTACTTC. This encodes CASSGTSYERYF.

The rearrangement joins TRBV6-2 or TRBV6-3 to TRBJ2-2, with TRBD1 matching over 8 bases. Germline CDR1 is MNHEY and CDR2 is SVGEGT. The length of the CDR3 is 15 residues. The junction had 5 bases not matched to a gene; V was cut back by 7 bases and J by 1 base. CDR3 coding DNA: TGTGCCAGCAATCAGGGGGCTATGAACACCGGGGAGCTGTTTTTT. Translating gives CASNQGAMNTGELFF.

V is TRBV27 and J is TRBJ2-7, with 9 bases identical to TRBD2. J lost 4 bases, V lost 6 bases, and 10 bases had no gene match. This CDR3 comprises 15 residues. The germline gives CDR1 MNHEY, CDR2 SMNVEV (reference sequence). CDR3 DNA sequence: TGTGCCAGCAGGAGCTTAGGGCGGGAGGGTTACGAGCAGTACGTC. Amino acids: CASRSLGREGYEQYV.

This rearrangement joins TRBV14 to TRBJ1-2; 7 bases agree with TRBD1. The CDR3 length is 17 residues. V lost 0 bases to trimming and J lost 3 bases; unmatched junction nucleotides: 10. The germline gives CDR1 SGHDN, CDR2 FVKESK. For the CDR3, the DNA is TGTGCCAGCAGCCAAGAAGGTTTGGACAGGTTGTACTATGGCTACACCTTC. Protein product: CASSQEGLDRLYYGYTF.

Only a few counts were recorded for this clonotype. The chain has TRBV5-1 and TRBJ2-3; tentative D call: TRBD2 (5 bases). This CDR3 has 15 residues. Germline values: CDR1 SGHRS, CDR2 YFSETQ. The germline V and J ends were trimmed by 2 bases and 2 bases, with 12 bases remaining between them. CDR3 in amino acids: CASSLLVGDTDTQYF. The CDR3 DNA reads TGCGCCAGCAGCTTACTAGTTGGGGACACAGATACGCAGTATTTT.

This clonotype has just a few counts. The gene calls are TRBV20-1 and TRBJ1-3; D may be TRBD1 (6 bases). The CDR3 runs to 15 residues. V was trimmed by 3 bases and J by 1 base, leaving 13 bases between them. Germline CDR1 is DFQATT and CDR2 is SNEGSKA (reference sequence). CDR3 in DNA: TGCAGTGCTAGTAACGGGGGCGCTTCTGGAAACACCATATATTTT. Its translation is CSASNGGASGNTIYF.

The chain links TRBV5-1 to TRBJ1-4; possible D gene TRBD1, 5 bases. Trimming left V 7 bases short and J 7 bases short, with 14 bases between. The CDR3 is made up of 13 amino acids. Germline lookup yields CDR1 SGHRS and CDR2 YFSETQ. CDR3 region: CASQEGRSEKLFF. In DNA, the CDR3 is TGCGCCAGCCAAGAGGGACGAAGTGAAAAACTGTTTTTT.

This clonotype occurred a few times. V is TRBV28 and J is TRBJ1-1; TRBD1 matches at 7 bases. Unmatched junction bases numbered 12, after V lost 6 bases and J lost 5 bases. Germline V CDR1 and CDR2: MDHEN, SYDVKM. The CDR3 totals 15 residues. The CDR3 sequence: CASRPPTGRETEAFF. CDR3 nucleotides: TGTGCCAGCAGACCACCGACAGGGAGGGAAACTGAAGCTTTCTTT.

This clonotype was observed many times. The J gene is TRBJ1-2, the V gene TRBV12-3 or TRBV12-4, with 9 bases that match TRBD1. The CDR3 loop spans 12 amino acids. After removal of 6 bases from V and 6 bases from J, the junction contained 2 bases not matched to a gene. CDR3: CASSGTGNGYTF. CDR3 DNA: TGTGCCAGCAGCGGGACAGGGAATGGCTACACCTTC.

J is TRBJ2-4 and V is TRBV28; unclear D gene. V was trimmed by 10 bases and J by 6 bases, leaving 16 bases between them. Germline loops: CDR1 MDHEN, CDR2 SYDVKM. The CDR3 is made up of 13 amino acids. CDR3 sequence: CATVPAPRNIQYF. CDR3 sequence (DNA): TGTGCCACCGTACCGGCTCCGCGAAACATTCAGTACTTC. Looking up the rest from reference TRBV28 and TRBJ2-4 gives the full variable domain: DVKVTQSSRYLVKRTGEKVFLECVQDMDHENMFWYRQDPGLGLRLIYFSYDVKMKEKGDIPEGYSVSREKKERFSLILESASTNQTSMYLCATVPAPRNIQYFGAGTRLSVL.

V gene TRBV29-1 combines with J gene TRBJ2-5; 8 bases are a match to TRBD2. The V and J ends lost 4 bases and 5 bases, in that order; junction bases with no gene match: 9. Per the germline V gene, CDR1 is SQVTM and CDR2 is ANQGSEA. The CDR3 totals 14 residues. CDR3 nucleotide sequence: TGCAGCGTTGCTCGGGGGGGCAGCGAGGAGACCCAGTACTTC. It encodes CSVARGGSEETQYF.

The V gene is TRBV27, the J gene TRBJ1-1; possibly TRBD1 for D (6 bases). Per the germline V gene, CDR1 is MNHEY and CDR2 is SMNVEV (reference sequence). This CDR3 region has 13 residues. The V end was cut by 6 bases, the J end by 5 bases, with 13 bases between. The CDR3 loop reads CASRRRGETEAFF. The CDR3 coding sequence is TGTGCCAGCAGGCGCAGGGGTGAAACTGAAGCTTTCTTT.

The chain has TRBV6-2 or TRBV6-3 and TRBJ1-5, with D perhaps TRBD1 (5 bases). Germline CDR1 is MNHEY and CDR2 is SVGEGT. Trimming cost V 2 bases and J 6 bases, with 11 bases left between them. This CDR3 is 14 amino acids long. CDR3 amino acids: CASSYGAAVQPQHF. The CDR3 nucleotides read TGTGCCAGCAGTTACGGGGCCGCGGTTCAGCCCCAGCATTTT.

This clonotype was seen many times. The chain joins TRBV7-2 to TRBJ2-5, with D possibly called TRBD1 or TRBD2 (6 bases each). The germline CDR1 and CDR2 sequences are SGHTA and FQGNSA. Trimming pared 4 bases from V and 7 bases from J, leaving 22 bases between. The CDR3 sequence is 16 residues long. The CDR3 bases are TGTGCCAGCAGCTCCTTCCAGGGTCAGGGGCGGGGGACCCAGTACTTC. Its protein product is CASSSFQGQGRGTQYF.

The V gene is TRBV4-1, the J gene TRBJ2-7; 12 nucleotides align to TRBD2. The CDR3 length is 16 residues. Losses at the gene ends were 0 bases for V and 4 bases for J; bases not matched to a gene: 4. CDR1 and CDR2 from the germline V gene are MGHRA and YSYEKL. In DNA, the CDR3 is TGCGCCAGCAGCCAAGAGGCTCTAGCGGGAGGGTACGAGCAGTACTTC. Translating gives CASSQEALAGGYEQYF.

The rearrangement joins TRBV7-6 to TRBJ2-7; 7 bases line up with TRBD1. The CDR3 covers 14 residues. The V gene end was trimmed by 0 bases and the J gene end by 5 bases; junction bases not matched to a gene: 4. Per germline, CDR1 SGHVS and CDR2 FNYEAQ. In DNA form, the CDR3 reads TGTGCCAGCAGCTTAGCCAGGGGGAGCGACGAGCAGTACTTC. Translating it yields CASSLARGSDEQYF.

This clonotype was recorded a few times. The V and J genes are TRBV29-1 and TRBJ1-1; TRBD1 is a possible D gene (6 bases). Germline lookup yields CDR1 SQVTM and CDR2 ANQGSEA. The CDR3 covers 13 residues. V lost 5 bases and J lost 1, with 11 bases in between. The CDR3 region is CSVTQTGNTEAFF. CDR3 nucleotides: TGCAGCGTTACCCAGACAGGGAACACTGAAGCTTTCTTT.

This chain uses TRBV6-2 or TRBV6-3 with TRBJ2-1; TRBD2 matches 10 bases. Looked up from germline, CDR1 is MNHEY and CDR2 is SVGEGT. Trimming at V came to 7 bases and at J to 0 bases, leaving 6 bases not matched to a gene. The CDR3 length is 16 residues. CDR3 sequence (DNA): TGTGCCAGCACTCCGACTAGCGGGCGCTCCTACAATGAGCAGTTCTTC. Protein product: CASTPTSGRSYNEQFF.

The chain recombines TRBV27 with TRBJ2-7; 11 bases are a match to TRBD1. The trim removed 5 bases at V and 0 bases at J, leaving 3 bases unmatched. The CDR3 runs to 15 residues. Germline-derived CDR1 and CDR2 are MNHEY and SMNVEV (reference sequence). This CDR3 is CASSRGTGGSYEQYV. CDR3 nucleotide sequence: TGTGCCAGCAGTCGGGGGACAGGGGGCTCCTACGAGCAGTACGTC.

The genes are TRBV5-6 and TRBJ1-1; D is unclear. The V gene lost 0 bases and the J gene lost 3 bases, with 18 bases spanning the gap. The CDR3 has 17 amino acids. In germline, CDR1 is SGHDT, CDR2 YYEEEE. CDR3 nucleotides: TGTGCCAGCAGCTTGGTCGCGTGGGCGCCGGTTGACACTGAAGCTTTCTTT. Translated, it gives CASSLVAWAPVDTEAFF.

The chain couples TRBV5-4 to TRBJ2-6, with TRBD2 identical over 9 bases. The germline V gene encodes CDR1 SGHNT and CDR2 YYREEE (reference sequence). J lost 0 bases, V lost 4 bases, and 8 bases had no gene match. The CDR3 has 18 residues. The CDR3 is CASSTLLAGPSGANVLTF. The CDR3 DNA is TGTGCCAGCAGCACCTTACTAGCGGGTCCCTCTGGGGCCAACGTCCTGACTTTC.